The 30 T cell receptor beta chains listed next were all sequenced from one sample in a study of blood T cells in healthy people across ages. The second PCR ran roughly 6 to 12 cycles with a sample-barcoded 5' primer and J-beta primers. TCRdb reprocessed the 5' RACE reads with MiXCR, giving one entry per CDR3 protein. The sample consists of 1.5 million to 2 million distinct CDR3 sequences, around 50% of them appearing once. The sequenced sample was blood. The receptors derive from a woman in her thirties or forties in good health.

V is TRBV12-3 or TRBV12-4 and J is TRBJ2-1; the D gene could be TRBD1 or TRBD2 (5 bases each). The CDR3 has 15 amino acids. Trimming removed 8 bases from V and 7 bases from J, with 21 bases in between. Written as DNA, the CDR3 is TGTGCCAGCCGGGGACGGAAAATTTTTGGTAATGAGCAGTTCTTC. This codes for CASRGRKIFGNEQFF.

The genes are TRBV7-9 and TRBJ1-6; perhaps TRBD1 as D (6 bases). CDR3 length equals 16 residues. V dropped 4 bases and J dropped 5 bases, with 15 bases sitting between them. CDR1 and CDR2 from the germline V gene are SEHNR and FQNEAQ (reference sequence). The chain's CDR3 is CASSSLGGPDNSPLHF. The CDR3 DNA reads as TGTGCCAGCAGCTCGCTCGGGGGGCCCGATAATTCACCCCTCCACTTT.

The J gene is TRBJ2-7, the V gene TRBV12-3 or TRBV12-4, with D uncertain. Trimming took 3 bases from V and 5 from J, leaving 8 bases between them. There are 12 residues in the CDR3. CDR3 sequence (DNA): TGTGCCAGCAGTTTCCATGGAGACGAGCAGTACTTC. This sequence encodes CASSFHGDEQYF.

The gene calls are TRBV6-2 or TRBV6-3 and TRBJ2-1, with D unclear. V was shortened by 4 bases and J by 3 bases, with 13 bases between the two germline ends. The CDR3 sequence is 15 residues long. CDR1 is MNHEY, CDR2 SVGEGT, per germline. The CDR3 region is CASSSGSRVYNEQFF. The CDR3 bases are TGTGCCAGCAGTTCCGGGTCCCGGGTCTACAATGAGCAGTTCTTC.

The chain couples TRBV20-1 to TRBJ2-1; 13 bases match TRBD2. The germline V gene encodes CDR1 DFQATT and CDR2 SNEGSKA (reference sequence). This CDR3 is 18 amino acids long. The V gene end was trimmed by 6 bases and the J gene end by 0 bases; junction bases not matched to a gene: 11. CDR3 nucleotides: TGCAGTGCCCCAGGACTAGCGGGGGCCGGGAGCTCCTACAATGAGCAGTTCTTC. It is translated as CSAPGLAGAGSSYNEQFF.

The V call is TRBV24-1, the J call TRBJ1-5; D not certain. This CDR3 is 14 amino acids long. Trimming took off 2 bases at V and 6 bases at J, with 10 bases between the two ends. Germline loops: CDR1 KGHDR, CDR2 SFDVKD. Here the CDR3 reads CATSDSRLGQPQHF. CDR3 nucleotide sequence: TGTGCCACCAGTGATTCTCGGCTAGGTCAGCCCCAGCATTTT.

This clonotype has more than one count but fewer than ten. The chain carries TRBV7-9 and TRBJ2-1; 13 bases are shared with TRBD2. V lost 3 bases and J lost 8; bases outside the gene matches: 4. The CDR3 extends over 15 amino acids. Germline V CDR1 and CDR2: SEHNR, FQNEAQ (reference sequence). In DNA, the CDR3 is TGTGCCAGCAGCTTTGGACTAGCGGGGGATGATGAGCAGTTCTTC. Residues: CASSFGLAGDDEQFF.

The chain couples TRBV9 to TRBJ1-4; no definite D call. Trimming took off 0 bases at V and 6 bases at J, with 9 bases between the two ends. The germline gives CDR1 SGDLS, CDR2 YYNGEE. This CDR3 contains 14 residues. CDR3 bases: TGTGCCAGCAGCGTAGGTACAGAGTATGAAAAACTGTTTTTT. Its protein product is CASSVGTEYEKLFF.

This rearrangement joins TRBV6-1 to TRBJ2-1; D possibly corresponds to TRBD1 (7 bases). The CDR3 has 17 amino acids. V shed 4 bases and J shed 3 bases, with 19 bases lying between them. Germline V gene lookup returns CDR1 MNHNS and CDR2 SASEGT. This CDR3 reads CASSGIGGTASYNEQFF. CDR3 nucleotides: TGTGCCAGCAGTGGTATAGGCGGGACAGCCAGCTACAATGAGCAGTTCTTC.

The chain links TRBV12-3 or TRBV12-4 to TRBJ2-5; 12 nucleotides align to TRBD2. J gave up 5 bases and V 4 bases, and 5 bases lay outside the gene matches. The CDR3 is 15 amino acids. DNA for the CDR3: TGTGCCAGCAGTTATCCTAGCGGGGGGGCGGAGACCCAGTACTTC. It is translated as CASSYPSGGAETQYF.

The V call is TRBV6-6, the J call TRBJ2-4; D ambiguous. V lost 2 bases, J lost 12 bases, and 11 bases lay in between. Germline V gene sequence: CDR1 MNHNY, CDR2 SVGAGI (reference sequence). The CDR3 is 12 residues long. The CDR3 DNA reads as TGTGCCAGCAGTTACGATGGTTGGGCTCAGTACTTC. Amino acid sequence: CASSYDGWAQYF.

V usage is TRBV11-1 and J usage is TRBJ2-1, with D possibly TRBD1 on 6 matching bases. The J call may be faulty, since TRBJ2-7 better matches the DNA end. This CDR3 is 14 amino acids long. The germline gives CDR1 SGHAT, CDR2 FQDESV (reference sequence). CDR3 DNA: TGTGCCAGCAGCTTATCAGGGGTGGACAATGAGCAGTACTTC. Translation: CASSLSGVDNEQYF.

The rearrangement uses TRBV4-2 and TRBJ1-1; possible D gene TRBD1, 6 bases. V lost 3 bases to trimming and J lost 0 bases, with 11 bases between them. CDR1 is LGHNA and CDR2 is YNFKEQ in the germline V gene. The CDR3 consists of 15 residues. This chain's CDR3 is CASSHGTGLNTEAFF. CDR3 bases: TGTGCCAGCAGCCACGGTACAGGGTTGAACACTGAAGCTTTCTTT.

The chain joins TRBV12-3 or TRBV12-4 to TRBJ1-6; maybe TRBD1 (5 bases). CDR3 length: 15 amino acids. V gave up 7 bases and J gave up 7 bases, with 17 bases separating them. CDR3 in DNA: TGTGCCAGCACCCACACGGGACGGGTGAATTCACCCCTCCACTTT. Protein: CASTHTGRVNSPLHF.

This clonotype was detected a few times. The chain joins TRBV7-9 to TRBJ2-6; no reliable D call. The germline V and J ends were trimmed by 5 bases and 4 bases, with 9 bases remaining between them. The CDR3 has 14 residues. The germline gives CDR1 SEHNR, CDR2 FQNEAQ (reference sequence). CDR3 amino acids: CASSRLLGANVLTF. The CDR3 nucleotides are TGTGCCAGCAGCCGGCTTTTGGGGGCCAACGTCCTGACTTTC.

V usage is TRBV27 and J usage is TRBJ1-5; D unresolved. V gave up 3 bases and J gave up 0 bases, with 12 bases separating them. The CDR3 loop spans 16 amino acids. CDR1 is MNHEY and CDR2 is SMNVEV in the germline V gene (reference sequence). The CDR3 here is CASSLGGAVSNQPQHF. As DNA, the CDR3 is TGTGCCAGCAGTTTGGGAGGTGCTGTTAGCAATCAGCCCCAGCATTTT.

The CDR3 DNA reads as TGTGCCAGCAGCCCTCTGGGGGGGATGATCTACGAGCAGTACTTC. Protein: CASSPLGGMIYEQYF. The V and J genes are TRBV11-1 and TRBJ2-7, with 7 bases matching TRBD2. J was trimmed by 3 bases and V by 5 bases; bases with no gene match: 10. CDR3 length: 15 residues. Germline V CDR1 and CDR2: SGHAT, FQDESV (reference sequence).

In this sample, this clonotype turned up a few times. This sequence joins TRBV20-1 and TRBJ2-7; D is ambiguous. Germline V gives CDR1 DFQATT, CDR2 SNEGSKA (reference sequence). Trimming stripped 6 bases from V and 0 bases from J, with 9 bases between. The CDR3 spans 12 residues. The CDR3 DNA reads as TGCAGTGCCTCGCGAAACTCCTACGAGCAGTACTTC. Translating gives CSASRNSYEQYF.

The chain joins TRBV28 to TRBJ2-5; D is uncertain. Germline CDR1 MDHEN, CDR2 SYDVKM. This CDR3 is 14 amino acids long. Trimming pared 7 bases from V and 0 bases from J, leaving 12 bases between. The DNA for the CDR3 is TGTGCCAGCAAGGATTCACAGTACCAAGAGACCCAGTACTTC. Its protein is CASKDSQYQETQYF.

V and J are TRBV7-9 and TRBJ1-2; D gene ambiguous. The CDR3 is made up of 11 amino acids. V shed 5 bases and J shed 8 bases, with 9 bases lying between them. Germline V gene sequence: CDR1 SEHNR, CDR2 FQNEAQ (reference sequence). As DNA, the CDR3 is TGTGCCAGCAGCCCCTCGCGAGGCTACACCTTC. Translation gives CASSPSRGYTF. The whole variable domain, remainder taken from reference TRBV7-9 and TRBJ1-2, is DTGVSQNPRHKITKRGQNVTFRCDPISEHNRLYWYRQTLGQGPEFLTYFQNEAQLEKSRLLSDRFSAERPKGSFSTLEIQRTEQGDSAMYLCASSPSRGYTFGSGTRLTVV.

V is TRBV27 and J is TRBJ1-2; no definite D call. V was clipped by 5 bases and J by 8 bases, with 18 bases between them. Looked up from germline, CDR1 is MNHEY and CDR2 is SMNVEV (reference sequence). The CDR3 runs 14 residues. The CDR3: CASSPSTSVGGYTF. The CDR3 DNA is TGTGCCAGCAGTCCCTCGACATCCGTAGGAGGCTACACCTTC.

J is TRBJ2-3 and V is TRBV28, with D perhaps matching TRBD2 (5 bases). This CDR3 region has 14 residues. Germline values: CDR1 MDHEN, CDR2 SYDVKM. V was clipped by 1 base and J by 6 bases, with 11 bases between them. CDR3 bases: TGTGCCAGCAGTTTATCGCTAGCTGCGGATACGCAGTATTTT. It is translated as CASSLSLAADTQYF.

This clonotype was seen only a few times. The V call is TRBV4-2, the J call TRBJ1-2; D may be TRBD1 (5 bases). The CDR3 contains 17 residues. Germline V gene data show CDR1 as LGHNA and CDR2 as YNFKEQ. The V end lost 0 bases, the J end lost 3 bases, and 17 bases lay between the germline ends. The CDR3 DNA reads as TGTGCCAGCAGCCAAGAGGCTCAAACGGGGCCCTACTATGGCTACACCTTC. This codes for CASSQEAQTGPYYGYTF.

This chain uses TRBV18 with TRBJ2-7; 7 nucleotides agree with TRBD1. V lost 4 bases to trimming and J lost 1 base; unmatched junction nucleotides: 10. This CDR3 has 16 amino acids. Germline V gene sequence: CDR1 KGHSH, CDR2 LQKENI. This CDR3 reads CASSQRGQIPSYEQYF. In DNA form, the CDR3 reads TGTGCCAGCTCACAACGGGGACAGATCCCTTCCTACGAGCAGTACTTC.

The table lists this clonotype with a few counts. J is TRBJ2-7 and V is TRBV7-2, with D tentatively TRBD1 or TRBD2 (5 bases each). With 5 bases removed from V and 4 bases from J, the gap between germline ends came to 15 bases. Germline CDR1 reads SGHTA; CDR2 reads FQGNSA. The CDR3 covers 14 residues. The CDR3 is CASSQTPGTYEQYF. As DNA, the CDR3 is TGTGCCAGCAGCCAAACGCCAGGGACGTACGAGCAGTACTTC.

This sequence joins TRBV4-1 and TRBJ2-1; 14 bases line up with TRBD2. The CDR3 totals 18 residues. Per germline, CDR1 MGHRA and CDR2 YSYEKL. V lost 3 bases and J lost 7; bases outside the gene matches: 11. CDR3 DNA: TGCGCCAGCAGCCAGGGACTAGCGGGGGCGCGCCTCGGGAATGAGCAGTTCTTC. It is translated as CASSQGLAGARLGNEQFF.

Concerning this clonotype itself: At one of its ends the junction is not consistent with the germline gene, which may arise from a read error. The V call is TRBV29-1, the J call TRBJ1-1; D remains ambiguous. This CDR3 is 11 amino acids long. Germline V gene data show CDR1 as SQVTM and CDR2 as ANQGSEA. CDR3 sequence: CSVEESVGAFF. In DNA, the CDR3 is TGCAGTGTTGAAGAAAGCGTCGGCGCTTTCTTT. The entire variable domain, with the rest obtained from reference TRBV29-1 and TRBJ1-1, is as follows: SAVISQKPSRDICQRGTSLTIQCQVDSQVTMMFWYRQQPGQSLTLIATANQGSEATYESGFVIDKFPISRPNLTFSTLTVSNMSPEDSSIYLCSVEESVGAFFGQGTRLTVV.

This chain joins TRBV4-3 and TRBJ1-2; D is unclear. Germline CDR1 and CDR2: LGHNA and YSLEER. V was trimmed by 0 bases and J by 0 bases, leaving 8 bases between them. The CDR3 length is 15 residues. The CDR3 protein is CASSQDTVANYGYTF. The CDR3 DNA is TGCGCCAGCAGCCAAGATACTGTAGCTAACTATGGCTACACCTTC.

This clonotype was seen more than once but under ten times. V gene TRBV27 combines with J gene TRBJ2-5, with D unclear. The germline V gene has CDR1 MNHEY and CDR2 SMNVEV (reference sequence). V was trimmed by 5 bases and J by 5 bases, leaving 15 bases between them. The CDR3 contains 14 residues. For the CDR3, the DNA is TGTGCCAGCAGTGGATCAGTGGTTCCTGAGACCCAGTACTTC. It translates to CASSGSVVPETQYF.

This clonotype was seen only a few times. The V and J genes are TRBV7-9 and TRBJ2-6, with 11 bases matching TRBD1. Germline CDR1 reads SEHNR; CDR2 reads FQNEAQ (reference sequence). The CDR3 totals 17 residues. The J segment lost 3 bases and the V segment lost 8 bases, leaving 9 bases of the junction unmatched. This CDR3 reads CASERTGGAVGANVLTF. In DNA form, the CDR3 reads TGTGCCAGCGAGAGGACAGGGGGCGCGGTTGGGGCCAACGTCCTGACTTTC.